Listed here are 30 T cell receptor beta chains from one sample, sequenced in a study of CD8+CD57+ T cells in acquired aplastic anemia (dated by TCRdb to between 2018 and 2020). Instrument used: Illumina HiSeq 2000. TCR beta VDJ combination and CDR3 sequence profiling used genomic DNA as the template. TCRdb's own reprocessing of the public reads used fastp at Q25 and MiXCR and kept productive beta chains. Every distinct CDR3 protein forms one entry, paired with its most common genes and DNA. The sample table records some 160,000 distinct CDR3 sequences; roughly 50% of these occur just once. The ten most abundant clones make up about 2.9% of the sample. Expansion of CD8+CD57+ cells had been shown by flow cytometry in the patients chosen for sequencing. Material for sequencing was sorted CD4+, CD8+, or CD8+CD57+ T cells (not recorded which) from PBMCs. These receptors were collected from a human donor with aplastic anemia.

The V and J genes are TRBV6-5 and TRBJ2-6, with a possible D match to TRBD1 (6 bases). The germline V gene has CDR1 MNHEY and CDR2 SVGAGI. This CDR3 has 17 residues. The V and J ends lost 2 bases and 2 bases respectively, with 13 bases between them. The CDR3, as DNA: TGTGCCAGCAGTTACGCTACCGGGACACCTGGGGCCAACGTCCTGACTTTC. This sequence encodes CASSYATGTPGANVLTF.

In this sample, this clonotype turned up many times. The chain employs TRBV6-6 and TRBJ1-1; D not resolved. The CDR3 extends over 14 amino acids. Trimming removed 0 bases from V and 1 base from J, with 6 bases in between. Looked up from germline, CDR1 is MNHNY and CDR2 is SVGAGI (reference sequence). The CDR3 DNA is TGTGCCAGCAGTTACTCAGAGGGGAACACTGAAGCTTTCTTT. It encodes CASSYSEGNTEAFF.

CDR3 residues: CASSSLPGTGGAGNTEAFF. CDR3 nucleotides: TGTGCCAGCAGCTCACTTCCCGGGACAGGGGGCGCGGGGAACACTGAAGCTTTCTTT. This chain links TRBV7-1 with TRBJ1-1, with 12 bases identical to TRBD1. TRBV7-1 is noted as an ORF with a role that remains uncertain. Trimming removed 2 bases from V and 1 base from J; junction bases left unmatched: 11. CDR3 length: 19 residues.

The rearrangement links TRBV10-1 to TRBJ2-1; 8 positions agree with TRBD2. There are 17 residues in the CDR3. Germline values: CDR1 WNHNN, CDR2 SYGVQD (reference sequence). After removal of 2 bases from V and 8 bases from J, the junction contained 14 bases not matched to a gene. CDR3 sequence: CASSEGTRTIRVDEQFF. The DNA of the CDR3 is TGCGCCAGCAGTGAGGGGACTAGAACCATTCGCGTGGATGAGCAGTTCTTC.

This clonotype was counted ten times or more. This sequence joins TRBV14 and TRBJ1-1; D ambiguous. V was trimmed by 2 bases and J by 4 bases, leaving 8 bases between them. The CDR3 runs 13 residues. Germline CDR1 is SGHDN and CDR2 is FVKESK. DNA for the CDR3: TGTGCCAGCAGCCAACAGTGGAGCACTGAAGCTTTCTTT. Protein product: CASSQQWSTEAFF.

To note about this clonotype: One junction end does not reproduce the germline sequence, and a read error may be involved. The chain employs TRBV29-1 and TRBJ2-6, with D tentatively TRBD1 (5 bases). The CDR3 covers 13 residues. Germline V gives CDR1 SQVTM, CDR2 ANQGSEA. In nucleotides, the CDR3 is TGCAGCGTTCGATGGGATGGGGCCAACGTCCTGGCTTTC. Protein sequence: CSVRWDGANVLAF.

This clonotype was recorded many times. The chain combines TRBV7-2 with TRBJ2-7, with a possible D match to TRBD1 (6 bases). Between the trimmed V and J ends, which lost 4 bases and 0 bases, there was a span of 10 bases. Germline CDR1 is SGHTA and CDR2 is FQGNSA. The CDR3 consists of 14 residues. This CDR3 is CASSYDRSSYEQYF. The DNA of the CDR3 is TGTGCCAGCAGCTACGACAGGAGCTCCTACGAGCAGTACTTC.

This chain links TRBV15 with TRBJ2-3; D assignment may be TRBD1 or TRBD2 (5 bases each). The germline CDR1 and CDR2 sequences are LNHNV and YYDKDF (reference sequence). The CDR3 covers 16 residues. Deletions cut 2 bases from V and 2 bases from J, with 14 bases between. CDR3 residues: CATSRPLGAYTDTQYF. DNA for the CDR3: TGTGCCACCAGCAGACCTCTCGGGGCTTACACAGATACGCAGTATTTT. Together with reference TRBV15 and TRBJ2-3, the CDR3 gives the full variable domain: DAMVIQNPRYQVTQFGKPVTLSCSQTLNHNVMYWYQQKSSQAPKLLFHYYDKDFNNEADTPDNFQSRRPNTSFCFLDIRSPGLGDTAMYLCATSRPLGAYTDTQYFGPGTRLTVL.

This clonotype was picked up many times. The chain links TRBV7-2 to TRBJ2-2; D gene ambiguous. This CDR3 is 14 amino acids long. V was cut by 5 bases and J by 6 bases, with 13 bases left in between. Germline-derived CDR1 and CDR2 are SGHTA and FQGNSA. In DNA, the CDR3 is TGTGCCAGCAGCCGTGGTCCAGAGCCCGGGGAGCTGTTTTTT. Protein sequence: CASSRGPEPGELFF.

Many counts were recorded for this clonotype. The chain is built from TRBV10-3 and TRBJ2-3, with 9 bases lining up with TRBD1. The CDR3 contains 14 residues. Germline values: CDR1 ENHRY, CDR2 SYGVKD. The J segment lost 0 bases and the V segment lost 6 bases, leaving 1 base of the junction unmatched. The CDR3 here is CAISDRGSTDTQYF. The CDR3 region has the DNA TGTGCCATCAGCGACAGGGGGAGCACAGATACGCAGTATTTT.

This chain joins TRBV5-1 and TRBJ1-1; D is ambiguous. Germline V CDR1 and CDR2: SGHRS, YFSETQ. CDR3 size: 15 residues. V lost 4 bases and J lost 5, with 18 bases in between. CDR3 DNA sequence: TGCGCCAGCAGCCGAGCAGTGGGGATCGGAACTGAAGCTTTCTTT. It translates to CASSRAVGIGTEAFF.

This clonotype was observed at least ten times. The rearrangement joins TRBV20-1 to TRBJ2-2; TRBD1 aligns across 9 bases. Losses at the gene ends were 6 bases for V and 7 bases for J; bases not matched to a gene: 9. The germline V gene encodes CDR1 DFQATT and CDR2 SNEGSKA (reference sequence). This CDR3 is 14 amino acids long. CDR3 coding DNA: TGCAGTGCCAGGGACAGGGCCCAGGGCGGGGAGCTGTTTTTT. This gives the protein CSARDRAQGGELFF.

A note on this clonotype: The missing conserved phenylalanine or tryptophan at the end of this CDR3 makes a read error likely. This chain links TRBV19 with TRBJ1-1, with D unresolved. Germline loops: CDR1 LNHDA, CDR2 SQIVND (reference sequence). This CDR3 is 14 amino acids long. Here the CDR3 reads CASSRVLLNTEAFS. In DNA, the CDR3 is TGCGCCAGTTCCCGGGTCCTTCTGAACACTGAAGCTTTCTCT.

There are many counts of this clonotype. The chain carries TRBV12-3 or TRBV12-4 and TRBJ2-7; possible D gene TRBD2, 6 bases. Between the trimmed V and J ends, which lost 6 bases and 2 bases, there was a span of 17 bases. The CDR3 consists of 15 residues. The CDR3 reads CASRDGRRGTYEQYF. In DNA, the CDR3 is TGTGCCAGCAGAGACGGTAGGAGGGGAACCTACGAGCAGTACTTC.

The V call is TRBV7-9, the J call TRBJ2-7, with D possibly matching TRBD2 (6 bases). Germline CDR1 reads SEHNR; CDR2 reads FQNEAQ (reference sequence). The CDR3 contains 14 residues. Trimming left V 9 bases short and J 2 bases short, with 17 bases between. CDR3 nucleotides: TGTGCCAGTAGCCCTCCGGGAGTCCCCTACGAGCAGTACTTC. This codes for CASSPPGVPYEQYF.

This chain joins TRBV20-1 and TRBJ2-1; 9 nucleotides match TRBD2. Losses at the gene ends were 3 bases for V and 2 bases for J; bases not matched to a gene: 8. CDR1 and CDR2 from the germline V gene are DFQATT and SNEGSKA (reference sequence). The CDR3 loop spans 16 amino acids. The CDR3 here is CSASSPRGRAYNEQFF. The DNA for the CDR3 is TGCAGTGCTAGTTCTCCCCGCGGGAGGGCCTACAATGAGCAGTTCTTC.

The chain carries TRBV14 and TRBJ1-2; D gene unclear. Trimming removed 6 bases from V and 5 bases from J, with 16 bases in between. Germline V gene data show CDR1 as SGHDN and CDR2 as FVKESK. This CDR3 comprises 14 residues. CDR3 nucleotide sequence: TGTGCCAGCAGTGAATTCGGCGGTGTTTATGGCTACACCTTC. Residues: CASSEFGGVYGYTF.

The chain joins TRBV2 to TRBJ1-2, with 7 bases aligning to TRBD1. CDR1 is SNHLY and CDR2 is FYNNEI in the germline V gene. The CDR3 covers 13 residues. V lost 8 bases, J lost 8 bases, and 11 bases stayed unmatched. The CDR3 DNA reads TGTGCCAGCCAGCGGCAGGGGGGTATAGGCTACACCTTC. This translates into CASQRQGGIGYTF.

This clonotype was picked up many times. The chain carries TRBV20-1 and TRBJ2-1, with 7 bases identical to TRBD2. This CDR3 spans 15 amino acids. The V gene's germline CDR1 is DFQATT and CDR2 SNEGSKA (reference sequence). V trimming: 5 bases; J trimming: 3 bases; junction bases outside the gene matches: 10. CDR3 amino acids: CSAGGGTANYNEQFF. In DNA form, the CDR3 reads TGCAGTGCTGGGGGGGGGACTGCTAACTACAATGAGCAGTTCTTC.

The V call is TRBV2, the J call TRBJ1-3; tentative D call: TRBD1 (5 bases). The germline gives CDR1 SNHLY, CDR2 FYNNEI. Trimming took off 10 bases at V and 0 bases at J, with 10 bases between the two ends. This CDR3 has 13 residues. CDR3 region: CATGRGSGNTIYF. The DNA of the CDR3 is TGTGCCACCGGGAGGGGCTCTGGAAACACCATATATTTT. Looking up the rest from reference TRBV2 and TRBJ1-3 gives the full variable domain: EPEVTQTPSHQVTQMGQEVILRCVPISNHLYFYWYRQILGQKVEFLVSFYNNEISEKSEIFDDQFSVERPDGSNFTLKIRSTKLEDSAMYFCATGRGSGNTIYFGEGSWLTVV.

The rearrangement joins TRBV5-4 to TRBJ1-3, with 8 bases aligning to TRBD1. CDR1 is SGHNT and CDR2 is YYREEE in the germline V gene (reference sequence). This CDR3 is 17 amino acids long. The J segment lost 0 bases and the V segment lost 3 bases, leaving 8 bases of the junction unmatched. As DNA, the CDR3 is TGTGCCAGCAGCTCGGGGGGACAGGCTAACTCTGGAAACACCATATATTTT. This sequence encodes CASSSGGQANSGNTIYF.

With respect to this clonotype: The conserved phenylalanine or tryptophan normally closing the CDR3 is absent here, so this likely arose from a read error. The CDR3 nucleotides are TGTGCCACCAGCAGGGGAGGCTACGCTGAAGCTTTCCTT. It specifies CATSRGGYAEAFL. V is TRBV15 and J is TRBJ1-1; D call uncertain. Per germline, CDR1 LNHNV and CDR2 YYDKDF (reference sequence). The CDR3 runs 13 residues. V lost 3 bases and J 6 bases, leaving 11 bases between the germline ends.

The rearrangement joins TRBV7-9 to TRBJ2-5; D not certain. The CDR3 totals 14 residues. The germline CDR1 and CDR2 sequences are SEHNR and FQNEAQ (reference sequence). Trimming took 5 bases from V and 5 from J, leaving 15 bases between them. CDR3 loop: CASSPYGRAETQYF. In DNA form, the CDR3 reads TGTGCCAGCAGCCCTTACGGACGCGCGGAGACCCAGTACTTC.

This clonotype was seen only a few times. Written as DNA, the CDR3 is TGTGCCAGCAGCGCACCCGGACAGGTCTCCTACGAGCAGTACTTC. Protein product: CASSAPGQVSYEQYF. The rearrangement uses TRBV9 and TRBJ2-7, with TRBD1 identical over 7 bases. This CDR3 has 15 amino acids. With 3 bases clipped from V and 0 bases from J, the junction kept 6 bases outside the gene matches. From germline, CDR1 is SGDLS and CDR2 YYNGEE.

The chain carries TRBV5-1 and TRBJ2-3, with D maybe TRBD1 (6 bases). The length of the CDR3 is 15 residues. Trimming stripped 1 base from V and 3 bases from J, with 12 bases between. Germline V gives CDR1 SGHRS, CDR2 YFSETQ. CDR3 sequence: CASSLYVDRTDTQYF. Here the CDR3 DNA reads TGCGCCAGCAGCTTGTATGTTGACAGGACAGATACGCAGTATTTT.

This clonotype has a count of ten or more. V gene TRBV4-2 combines with J gene TRBJ2-3; 8 bases match TRBD2. This CDR3 region has 16 residues. Trimming at V came to 5 bases and at J to 6 bases, leaving 13 bases not matched to a gene. Germline assignment: CDR1 LGHNA and CDR2 YNFKEQ. CDR3 nucleotides: TGTGCCAGCAGCGACCCGGCGGGGGGCTATGGGGATACGCAGTATTTT. It translates to CASSDPAGGYGDTQYF.

The J gene is TRBJ1-5, the V gene TRBV29-1; no clear D. The CDR3 runs 12 residues. Germline lookup yields CDR1 SQVTM and CDR2 ANQGSEA. V lost 1 base and J 5 bases, leaving 6 bases between the germline ends. CDR3 protein: CSVEVPDQPQHF. The CDR3, as DNA: TGCAGCGTTGAAGTGCCAGATCAGCCCCAGCATTTT. Combining the CDR3 with reference TRBV29-1 and TRBJ1-5 gives the whole variable domain SAVISQKPSRDICQRGTSLTIQCQVDSQVTMMFWYRQQPGQSLTLIATANQGSEATYESGFVIDKFPISRPNLTFSTLTVSNMSPEDSSIYLCSVEVPDQPQHFGDGTRLSIL.

The V and J genes are TRBV29-1 and TRBJ1-2; 11 positions match TRBD1. This CDR3 spans 12 amino acids. Trimming removed 5 bases from V and 12 bases from J; junction bases left unmatched: 8. The germline V gene encodes CDR1 SQVTM and CDR2 ANQGSEA. The CDR3, as DNA: TGCAGCGTTCGGACAGGGGGCCCGGCCGACACCTTC. Translation gives CSVRTGGPADTF.

This clonotype occurred once. CDR3 sequence reads: CAIAAQGPANNEKLFF. CDR3 nucleotides: TGTGCCATCGCGGCCCAGGGGCCCGCAAATAATGAAAAACTGTTTTTT. The rearrangement links TRBV10-3 to TRBJ1-4, with TRBD1 as a possible D gene (6 bases). Per the germline V gene, CDR1 is ENHRY and CDR2 is SYGVKD. Deletions cut 8 bases from V and 4 bases from J, with 20 bases between. CDR3 length equals 16 residues.

The DNA of the CDR3 is TGTGCCAGCAGTGAGGGGACAGATAATTCACCCCTCCACTTT. Translating it yields CASSEGTDNSPLHF. The chain joins TRBV25-1 to TRBJ1-6; 7 bases fit TRBD1. V was clipped by 3 bases and J by 5 bases; unmatched bases: 1. Germline V lookup: CDR1 MGHDK, CDR2 SYGVNS. The CDR3 totals 14 residues.